This T cell receptor (beta chain) was sequenced for a study of blood T cell repertoires in COVID-19. Looking at the study overall: COVID-19 samples, acute and convalescent, were from the United States, Italy and Spain.

The germline V gene encodes CDR1 LNHDA and CDR2 SQIVND (reference sequence). This CDR3 has 15 amino acids. Losses at the gene ends were 7 bases for V and 2 bases for J; bases not matched to a gene: 6. Per the study methods: How many nucleated cells were present was estimated from reference gene primer amplification. Data came from immunoSEQ multiplex PCR; TCRdb stores just in-frame clones and leaves some out. V and J calls and clone size are those listed in that table; D and trimming were worked out from the DNA. The sample shows roughly 86,000 clones, 70% to 90% of them seen only once. This TCR came from a man aged 35 to 55 with acute or convalescent COVID-19. The chain carries TRBV19 and TRBJ2-1; 9 bases line up with TRBD1. Sequencing used peripheral blood. The DNA of the CDR3 is TGTGCCAGTACCCTAGACAGGGGGACCTACAATGAGCAGTTCTTC. Translated, it gives CASTLDRGTYNEQFF.